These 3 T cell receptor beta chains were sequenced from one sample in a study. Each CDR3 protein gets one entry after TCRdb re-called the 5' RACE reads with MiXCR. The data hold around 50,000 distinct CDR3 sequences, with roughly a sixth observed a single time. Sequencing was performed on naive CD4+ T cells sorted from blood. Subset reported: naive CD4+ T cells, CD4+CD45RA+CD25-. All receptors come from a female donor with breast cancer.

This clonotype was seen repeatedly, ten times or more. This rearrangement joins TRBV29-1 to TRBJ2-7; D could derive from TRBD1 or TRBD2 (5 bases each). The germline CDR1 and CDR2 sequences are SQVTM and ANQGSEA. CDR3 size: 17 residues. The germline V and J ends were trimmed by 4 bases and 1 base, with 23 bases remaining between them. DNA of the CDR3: TGCAGCGTTGCATCTTACAGGACTCCCCGGAATTCCTACGAGCAGTACTTC. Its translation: CSVASYRTPRNSYEQYF.

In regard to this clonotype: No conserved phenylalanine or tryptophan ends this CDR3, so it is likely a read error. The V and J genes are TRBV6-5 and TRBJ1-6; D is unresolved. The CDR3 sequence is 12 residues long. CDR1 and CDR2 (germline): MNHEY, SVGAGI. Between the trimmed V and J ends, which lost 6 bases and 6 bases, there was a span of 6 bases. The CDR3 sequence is CASSPLNSPLHY. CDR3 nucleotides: TGTGCCAGCAGCCCCCTTAATTCACCCCTCCACTAT.

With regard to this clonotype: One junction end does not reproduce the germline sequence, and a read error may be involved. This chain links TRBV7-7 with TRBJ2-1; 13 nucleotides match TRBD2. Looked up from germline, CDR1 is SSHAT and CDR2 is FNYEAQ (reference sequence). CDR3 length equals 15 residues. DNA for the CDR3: TGTGCTAGCAGCCCCGGACTAGCGGGAGAGGCTGAGCAGTTCTTC. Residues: CASSPGLAGEAEQFF. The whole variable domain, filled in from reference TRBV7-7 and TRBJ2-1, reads GAGVSQSPRYKVTKRGQDVTLRCDPISSHATLYWYQQALGQGPEFLTYFNYEAQPDKSGLPSDRFSAERPEGSISTLTIQRTEQRDSAMYRCASSPGLAGEAEQFFGPGTRLTVL.